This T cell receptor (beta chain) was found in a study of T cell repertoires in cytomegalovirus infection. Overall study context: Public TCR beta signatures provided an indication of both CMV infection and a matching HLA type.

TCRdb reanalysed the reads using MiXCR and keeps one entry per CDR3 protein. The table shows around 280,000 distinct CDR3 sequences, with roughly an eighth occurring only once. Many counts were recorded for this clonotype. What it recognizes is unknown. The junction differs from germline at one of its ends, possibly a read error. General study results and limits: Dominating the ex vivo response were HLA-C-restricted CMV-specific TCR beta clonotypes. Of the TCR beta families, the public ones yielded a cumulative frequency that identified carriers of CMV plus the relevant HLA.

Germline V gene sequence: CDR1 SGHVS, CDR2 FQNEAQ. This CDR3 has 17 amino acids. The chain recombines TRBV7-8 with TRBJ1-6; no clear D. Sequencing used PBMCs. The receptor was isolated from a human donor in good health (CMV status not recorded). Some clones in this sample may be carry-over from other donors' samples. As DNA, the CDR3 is TGTGCCAGCAGCTTAGCGCCAGTAGGGCCCTACAATTCACCCCTCCACTTT. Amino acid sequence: CASSLAPVGPYNSPLHF.